This T cell receptor beta chain was found in a study (dated by TCRdb to about 2017). Turning to the overall study: Human CD8+ TCR repertoires recognizing immunodominant viral antigens were characterized by means of sequence and structural analyses. Results and caveats for the whole study, not just this receptor: According to the report, the CD8+ TCR repertoires were highly diverse, and those specific to different immunodominant viral antigens were distinct from each other.

TCRdb shows the sequencer as Illumina HiSeq 2500. TCRdb itself trimmed the public reads at Q25 with fastp, ran MiXCR and retained productive beta chains. Entries that share a CDR3 protein sequence are merged under the most common genes and DNA. Present in this sample are about 110 distinct CDR3 sequences, 20% to 25% of which were seen just once. Of the sample, about 65% falls within the top ten clones. About this clonotype: There is no known antigen for this receptor. Per-base quality was not reported, and no clone a single base away is much larger than it.

The receptor's source is a male donor. The material sequenced was CD8+ T cells (not recorded whether cultured).

In nucleotide form, the sequence is TGTGCCAGCAGCCAAGTAGGGAGACCAGATACGCAGTATTTT. This yields the protein CASSQVGRPDTQYF. This chain joins TRBV14 to TRBJ2-3; matching of 5 bases hints at TRBD2 as the D gene. The germline V gene encodes CDR1 SGHDN and CDR2 FVKESK. V drops 1 base and J drops 4 bases, leaving 9 bases in between. The CDR3 has 14 amino acids, counting the end cysteine and phenylalanine. The read is trimmed to its CDR3 DNA, 42 bases read in frame from base 1.